The 27 T cell receptor beta chains given below trace back to one sample, sequenced in a study of T-cell memory formation after mild COVID-19. Via MiXCR, TCRdb re-called the 5' RACE reads, giving one row per CDR3 protein. The repertoire consists of about 290,000 distinct CDR3 sequences, with 15% to 20% occurring once and the leading ten covering roughly 24%. Input material: PBMCs or a T cell subset sorted from them (not recorded which). The origin of the receptors is a man younger than 35 who had mild COVID-19 (a few samples of this study predate the infection). Cell type and time point are not known.

The rearrangement links TRBV4-3 to TRBJ1-4, with 10 bases identical to TRBD1. Germline V gene data show CDR1 as LGHNA and CDR2 as YSLEER. This CDR3 spans 16 amino acids. V trimming: 4 bases; J trimming: 5 bases; junction bases outside the gene matches: 7. The CDR3, as DNA: TGCGCCAGCAGCCCGTCAGGACAGGGGGGAAATGAAAAACTGTTTTTT. It codes for CASSPSGQGGNEKLFF.

J is TRBJ1-2 and V is TRBV4-3, with D tentatively TRBD1 (5 bases). CDR3 size: 13 residues. Per the germline V gene, CDR1 is LGHNA and CDR2 is YSLEER. Trimming left V 1 base short and J 7 bases short, with 10 bases between. The CDR3 DNA follows: TGCGCCAGCAGCCAAGGGGGGTGGGCTGGCTACACCTTC. It translates to CASSQGGWAGYTF.

At least ten counts were recorded for this clonotype. The J gene is TRBJ1-1, the V gene TRBV7-9; TRBD1 matches at 9 bases. From germline, CDR1 is SEHNR and CDR2 FQNEAQ (reference sequence). CDR3 length: 16 residues. With V trimmed by 5 bases and J by 5 bases, 12 bases remained unmatched. DNA of the CDR3: TGTGCCAGCAGCCTTATAACAGGGGGCTCCCGGACTGAAGCTTTCTTT. Translating gives CASSLITGGSRTEAFF.

This clonotype came up a few times. Here the CDR3 DNA reads TGTGCCAGCAGCTTAACTAGCGGGAACACAGATACGCAGTATTTT. Its protein is CASSLTSGNTDTQYF. This chain links TRBV7-3 with TRBJ2-3, with 8 bases aligning to TRBD2. The CDR3 spans 15 residues. V shed 0 bases and J 2 bases; nucleotides not matched to a gene: 1. The germline V gene encodes CDR1 SGHTA and CDR2 FQGTGA. The full variable domain, with the rest looked up from reference TRBV7-3 and TRBJ2-3, is GAGVSQTPSNKVTEKGKYVELRCDPISGHTALYWYRQSLGQGPEFLIYFQGTGAADDSGLPNDRFFAVRPEGSVSTLKIQRTERGDSAVYLCASSLTSGNTDTQYFGPGTRLTVL.

The chain recombines TRBV4-3 with TRBJ2-7; D not resolved. Trimming left V 1 base short and J 7 bases short, with 11 bases between. CDR1 is LGHNA, CDR2 YSLEER, per germline. CDR3 length: 13 amino acids. CDR3 protein: CASSQGTGREQYF. DNA of the CDR3: TGCGCCAGCAGCCAAGGGACCGGACGGGAGCAGTACTTC.

This clonotype was observed a handful of times. The V gene is TRBV12-3 or TRBV12-4, the J gene TRBJ2-7, with D perhaps assigned TRBD1 or TRBD2 (5 bases each). The CDR3 consists of 12 residues. The ends were cut back, 3 bases at V and 5 bases at J, with 8 bases in the middle. Written as DNA, the CDR3 is TGTGCCAGCAGTTTCGGGGCAGACGAGCAGTACTTC. Its protein product is CASSFGADEQYF.

V gene TRBV28 combines with J gene TRBJ2-3, with TRBD2 matching 12 bases. J gave up 0 bases and V 1 base, and 5 bases lay outside the gene matches. The CDR3 contains 18 residues. Looked up from germline, CDR1 is MDHEN and CDR2 is SYDVKM. The CDR3 reads CASSLSILAGGSTDTQYF. The CDR3 bases are TGTGCCAGCAGTTTATCCATCCTAGCGGGGGGGAGCACAGATACGCAGTATTTT.

This clonotype has ten or more counts. This chain links TRBV12-3 or TRBV12-4 with TRBJ2-7; D may be TRBD2 (5 bases). Trimming stripped 3 bases from V and 4 bases from J, with 16 bases between. The CDR3 runs 15 residues. In DNA form, the CDR3 reads TGTGCCAGCAGTTTTCGGCCTAGCCTCAGTTACGAGCAGTACTTC. Amino acid sequence: CASSFRPSLSYEQYF.

The rearrangement joins TRBV10-2 to TRBJ1-5; the match to TRBD1 covers 8 bases. CDR1 WSHSY and CDR2 SAAADI come from the germline V gene. Trimming took 4 bases from V and 4 from J; bases not matched to a gene: 9. There are 16 residues in the CDR3. CDR3 sequence: CASSASTGAPNQPQHF. CDR3 bases: TGCGCCAGCAGTGCGTCGACAGGGGCCCCTAATCAGCCCCAGCATTTT.

The chain links TRBV5-1 to TRBJ1-2, with D unclear. From germline, CDR1 is SGHRS and CDR2 YFSETQ. V gave up 0 bases and J gave up 3 bases, with 6 bases separating them. The CDR3 is made up of 13 amino acids. This chain's CDR3 is CASSLDSDYGYTF. CDR3 nucleotides: TGCGCCAGCAGCTTGGATTCGGACTATGGCTACACCTTC.

The table lists this clonotype with a few counts. This chain joins TRBV27 and TRBJ2-1, with 8 bases lining up with TRBD2. CDR3 size: 16 residues. Germline V gene lookup returns CDR1 MNHEY and CDR2 SMNVEV (reference sequence). Losses at the gene ends were 5 bases for V and 8 bases for J; bases not matched to a gene: 14. The chain's CDR3 is CASSGMRGAHVDEQFF. DNA for the CDR3: TGTGCCAGCAGTGGGATGCGGGGGGCCCATGTCGATGAGCAGTTCTTC.

The chain is built from TRBV2 and TRBJ1-1; D is perhaps TRBD1 (6 bases). Germline CDR1 and CDR2: SNHLY and FYNNEI. The ends were cut back, 8 bases at V and 1 base at J, with 14 bases in the middle. This CDR3 has 14 amino acids. CDR3 sequence reads: CASRKRGSNTEAFF. The CDR3 region has the DNA TGTGCCAGCCGGAAGAGGGGGTCGAACACTGAAGCTTTCTTT.

In this sample, this clonotype turned up a few times. CDR3 bases: TGTGCCAGCAGTGAAAGGCTGTACCAAGAGACCCAGTACTTC. This encodes CASSERLYQETQYF. The V and J genes are TRBV25-1 and TRBJ2-5; unclear D gene. This CDR3 is 14 amino acids long. V lost 2 bases to trimming and J lost 0 bases, with 7 bases between them. Germline CDR1 reads MGHDK; CDR2 reads SYGVNS.

The chain is built from TRBV29-1 and TRBJ2-3, with D unresolved. The germline V gene encodes CDR1 SQVTM and CDR2 ANQGSEA. V lost 7 bases, J lost 1 base, and 15 bases lay in between. The CDR3 has 14 residues. In DNA form, the CDR3 reads TGCAGCGCCGGCCTGTCTAGGGGCACAGATACGCAGTATTTT. This encodes CSAGLSRGTDTQYF.

This clonotype was observed at least ten times. The chain carries TRBV19 and TRBJ2-3; TRBD2 might be the D (5 bases). The CDR3 is 14 residues long. Germline loops: CDR1 LNHDA, CDR2 SQIVND (reference sequence). The V gene lost 5 bases and the J gene lost 0 bases, with 9 bases spanning the gap. This CDR3 reads CASSPRTSTDTQYF. The CDR3 DNA follows: TGTGCCAGTAGTCCACGGACTAGCACAGATACGCAGTATTTT.

The CDR3 protein is CASSVDRDTDTQYF. CDR3 nucleotides: TGTGCCAGCAGCGTCGACAGAGACACAGATACGCAGTATTTT. The genes are TRBV6-4 and TRBJ2-3; D is possibly TRBD1 (5 bases). The CDR3 has 14 residues. Germline V CDR1 and CDR2: MRHNA, SNTAGT. V lost 6 bases and J 2 bases, leaving 12 bases between the germline ends.

This clonotype was seen only a few times. V and J are TRBV10-3 and TRBJ2-7; D unclear. Looked up from germline, CDR1 is ENHRY and CDR2 is SYGVKD. This CDR3 region has 11 residues. The V end was cut by 4 bases, the J end by 4 bases, with 5 bases between. The chain's CDR3 is CAISAGYEQYF. The CDR3 region has the DNA TGTGCCATCAGTGCCGGTTACGAGCAGTACTTC.

This clonotype was observed a few times. The chain carries TRBV4-2 and TRBJ1-2; D is unresolved. The CDR3 spans 14 residues. The V end was cut by 0 bases, the J end by 4 bases, with 9 bases between. The germline V gene encodes CDR1 LGHNA and CDR2 YNFKEQ. DNA of the CDR3: TGTGCCAGCAGCCAAGACAGCTCCCTCTATGGCTACACCTTC. It codes for CASSQDSSLYGYTF.

The chain joins TRBV29-1 to TRBJ2-2; 9 bases match TRBD1. After removal of 4 bases from V and 6 bases from J, the junction contained 6 bases not matched to a gene. The CDR3 contains 14 residues. The germline V gene has CDR1 SQVTM and CDR2 ANQGSEA. CDR3 nucleotide sequence: TGCAGCGTTGGGGGGACAGGGCGGTCCGGGGAGCTGTTTTTT. The encoded protein is CSVGGTGRSGELFF.

This chain joins TRBV27 and TRBJ2-3; D gene uncertain. V was trimmed by 6 bases and J by 1 base, leaving 14 bases between them. Germline V gene lookup returns CDR1 MNHEY and CDR2 SMNVEV (reference sequence). The CDR3 covers 15 residues. The CDR3 DNA sequence: TGTGCCAGCAGCCTCCGTGGTCGTCGCACAGATACGCAGTATTTT. This translates into CASSLRGRRTDTQYF.

The sample holds a few counts of this clonotype. V and J are TRBV5-1 and TRBJ2-2; D tentatively reads TRBD1 or TRBD2 (5 bases each). Per the germline V gene, CDR1 is SGHRS and CDR2 is YFSETQ. V dropped 4 bases and J dropped 5 bases, with 12 bases sitting between them. CDR3 length: 14 amino acids. CDR3 sequence (DNA): TGCGCCAGCAGCGAACCGGGGCGAACCGGGGAGCTGTTTTTT. It translates to CASSEPGRTGELFF.

This clonotype was counted ten times or more. This rearrangement joins TRBV5-1 to TRBJ2-3; D may be TRBD2 (6 bases). V was clipped by 5 bases and J by 2 bases, with 18 bases between them. This CDR3 is built from 16 residues. CDR1 is SGHRS, CDR2 YFSETQ, per germline. Here the CDR3 DNA reads TGCGCCAGCAGGTTGTTAGCGGACCAATTCACAGATACGCAGTATTTT. Translated, it gives CASRLLADQFTDTQYF.

This clonotype was detected a few times. The chain is built from TRBV6-5 and TRBJ2-7, with unresolved D. CDR3 length equals 17 residues. Trimming cost V 0 bases and J 3 bases, with 18 bases left between them. Germline CDR1 and CDR2: MNHEY and SVGAGI. CDR3 nucleotides: TGTGCCAGCAGTTACTCGAGCGCGCGGTTTGTCCTCTACGAGCAGTACGTC. Its protein product is CASSYSSARFVLYEQYV.

The table lists this clonotype with a few counts. The chain recombines TRBV6-2 or TRBV6-3 with TRBJ2-5; TRBD2 matches at 10 bases. Germline CDR1 and CDR2: MNHEY and SVGEGT. The V segment lost 0 bases and the J segment 5 bases; nucleotides outside the gene matches: 9. CDR3 length: 17 residues. This CDR3 reads CASSYSIELAGQETQYF. Written as DNA, the CDR3 is TGTGCCAGCAGTTACTCGATAGAACTAGCGGGGCAGGAGACCCAGTACTTC.

This clonotype has more than one count but fewer than ten. J is TRBJ1-2 and V is TRBV19; weak D call: TRBD1 (5 bases). Germline V CDR1 and CDR2: LNHDA, SQIVND (reference sequence). The CDR3 extends over 14 amino acids. Trimming removed 5 bases at V and 4 bases at J, with 14 bases between. In DNA, the CDR3 is TGTGCCAGTAGTGGACATCCTCAAGTCTATGGCTACACCTTC. Encoded protein: CASSGHPQVYGYTF.

The chain joins TRBV2 to TRBJ1-5; 7 nucleotides match TRBD1. CDR1 SNHLY and CDR2 FYNNEI come from the germline V gene. V gave up 6 bases and J gave up 3 bases; unmatched junction bases: 14. The CDR3 sequence is 17 residues long. This chain's CDR3 is CASRLLGARGPNQPQHF. The CDR3 DNA reads TGTGCCAGCAGGCTACTGGGGGCGAGGGGGCCCAATCAGCCCCAGCATTTT.

The genes are TRBV5-1 and TRBJ2-3; D is possibly TRBD1 (6 bases). V lost 4 bases and J 3 bases, leaving 18 bases between the germline ends. The CDR3 consists of 16 residues. CDR1 is SGHRS and CDR2 is YFSETQ in the germline V gene. The CDR3 nucleotides are TGCGCCAGCAGCGGAAACGGACAGTCAGGAACAGATACGCAGTATTTT. Translating gives CASSGNGQSGTDTQYF.